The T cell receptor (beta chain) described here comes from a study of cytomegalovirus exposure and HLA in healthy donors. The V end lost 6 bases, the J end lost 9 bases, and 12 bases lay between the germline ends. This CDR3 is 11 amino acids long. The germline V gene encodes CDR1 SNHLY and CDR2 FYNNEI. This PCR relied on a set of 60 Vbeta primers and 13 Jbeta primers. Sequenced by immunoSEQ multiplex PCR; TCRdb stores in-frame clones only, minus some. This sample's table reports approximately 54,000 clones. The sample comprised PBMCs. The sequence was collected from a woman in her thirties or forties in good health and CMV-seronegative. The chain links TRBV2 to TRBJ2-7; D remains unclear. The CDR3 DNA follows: TGTGCCAGCAGGTCAGTGATTCGGCAGTACTTC. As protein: CASRSVIRQYF.